What follows is one T cell receptor (beta chain) and its context. What it binds is unknown. This specimen belongs to a study of Tregs in tolerant kidney transplant recipients. Study-wide results and limits: Biological reproducibility was not directly addressed in this study. Tregs expanded with activated donor B cells seemed most donor-specific. Few patients were studied, so findings need validation in larger groups.

Unstimulated Tregs (CD4+CD25+CD127-) and CD4+CD25- non-Tregs were sorted from PBMCs. Profiled with immunoSEQ multiplex PCR; TCRdb holds only in-frame clones, not every one. The profile shows 90,000 to 150,000 clones, roughly 92% of them singletons. Germline lookup yields CDR1 SEHNR and CDR2 FQNEAQ (reference sequence). V dropped 0 bases and J dropped 2 bases, with 6 bases sitting between them. This CDR3 has 14 amino acids. The chain is built from TRBV7-9 and TRBJ2-3; D remains unclear. The sequencing input was CD4+ T cells from blood. The sequence derives from a human donor in good health. CDR3 coding DNA: TGTGCCAGCAGCTTAGCTTGGTACACAGATACGCAGTATTTT. Residues: CASSLAWYTDTQYF.